This is a list of T cell receptor beta chains from one sample in a study of Graves' ophthalmopathy and Graves' hyperthyroidism. TCRdb re-called the multiplex PCR reads with MiXCR, one entry per CDR3 protein. The sample includes roughly 500,000 distinct CDR3 sequences, approximately 15% of them seen just once. The material sequenced was blood. The source is a young woman with Graves' ophthalmopathy. CDR3s include the opening cysteine and the closing phenylalanine or tryptophan. D genes are given only for firm matches. A row's size may be missing; if present it is once, few, many or a size class.

v_call: TRBV10-1
d_call: TRBD1
clone_size: -
j_call: TRBJ1-1
cdr3_aa: CASTKDRGKNTEAFF
cdr3_nt: TGCGCCAGCACCAAGGACAGGGGGAAAAACACTGAAGCTTTCTTT

v_call: TRBV7-2
d_call: TRBD2
clone_size: many
j_call: TRBJ2-7
cdr3_aa: CASSSHAGGPYEQYF
cdr3_nt: TGTGCCAGCAGCTCCCACGCGGGGGGGCCCTACGAGCAGTACTTC

v_call: TRBV29-1
d_call: -
clone_size: many
j_call: TRBJ2-7
cdr3_aa: CSAYRGAYEQYF
cdr3_nt: TGCAGCGCCTATCGGGGAGCCTACGAGCAGTACTTC

v_call: TRBV12-3/TRBV12-4
d_call: -
clone_size: many
j_call: TRBJ1-2
cdr3_aa: CASSSDRNYGYTF
cdr3_nt: TGTGCCAGCAGTTCGGACAGAAACTATGGCTACACCTTC

v_call: TRBV6-5
d_call: -
clone_size: few
j_call: TRBJ2-2
cdr3_aa: CASSSGDYTGELFF
cdr3_nt: TGTGCCAGCAGTTCTGGGGACTACACCGGGGAGCTGTTTTTT

v_call: TRBV7-6
d_call: TRBD2
clone_size: many
j_call: TRBJ2-7
cdr3_aa: CASSLGTSAEQYF
cdr3_nt: TGTGCCAGCAGCTTAGGGACTAGCGCCGAGCAGTACTTC

v_call: TRBV10-3
d_call: TRBD1
clone_size: many
j_call: TRBJ2-5
cdr3_aa: CAISMGQPIWETQYF
cdr3_nt: TGTGCCATCAGCATGGGACAGCCGATCTGGGAGACCCAGTACTTC

v_call: TRBV29-1
d_call: -
clone_size: many
j_call: TRBJ2-7
cdr3_aa: CSVTMPGDFYEQYF
cdr3_nt: TGCAGCGTTACGATGCCGGGAGACTTCTACGAGCAGTACTTC

v_call: TRBV4-1
d_call: -
clone_size: many
j_call: TRBJ1-2
cdr3_aa: CASSQEPGRPYGYTF
cdr3_nt: TGCGCCAGCAGCCAAGAGCCGGGCAGACCCTATGGCTACACCTTC

v_call: TRBV20-1
d_call: -
clone_size: many
j_call: TRBJ2-7
cdr3_aa: CSARTENGDLLAYEQYF
cdr3_nt: TGCAGTGCTAGAACCGAGAACGGGGACCTCTTAGCCTACGAGCAGTACTTC

v_call: TRBV27
d_call: TRBD1
clone_size: many
j_call: TRBJ2-5
cdr3_aa: CASSPRDRLVETQYF
cdr3_nt: TGTGCCAGCAGTCCAAGGGACAGGCTTGTGGAGACCCAGTACTTC

v_call: TRBV6-2/TRBV6-3
d_call: -
clone_size: many
j_call: TRBJ2-2
cdr3_aa: CASFRTGGTGELFF
cdr3_nt: TGTGCCAGCTTCAGGACCGGCGGGACCGGGGAGCTGTTTTTT

v_call: TRBV20-1
d_call: TRBD2
clone_size: -
j_call: TRBJ2-2
cdr3_aa: CSAGRGGRAGELFF
cdr3_nt: TGCAGTGCTGGACGAGGTGGGAGGGCCGGGGAGCTGTTTTTT

v_call: TRBV12-3/TRBV12-4
d_call: -
clone_size: many
j_call: TRBJ2-5
cdr3_aa: CASSLAGTYQETQYF
cdr3_nt: TGTGCCAGCAGTTTGGCGGGGACGTACCAAGAGACCCAGTACTTC

v_call: TRBV20-1
d_call: -
clone_size: many
j_call: TRBJ1-1
cdr3_aa: CSARGARSTEAFF
cdr3_nt: TGCAGTGCTAGAGGCGCCCGCAGCACTGAAGCTTTCTTT

v_call: TRBV5-1
d_call: TRBD2
clone_size: -
j_call: TRBJ2-5
cdr3_aa: CASSLVGRAEETQYF
cdr3_nt: TGCGCCAGCAGCTTGGTCGGGAGGGCGGAAGAGACCCAGTACTTC

v_call: TRBV12-5
d_call: -
clone_size: many
j_call: TRBJ1-1
cdr3_aa: CASADGPQDPVEAFF
cdr3_nt: TGTGCTAGTGCCGATGGTCCGCAGGACCCCGTTGAAGCTTTCTTT

v_call: TRBV5-5
d_call: -
clone_size: few
j_call: TRBJ2-7
cdr3_aa: CASNRDPGRTYEQYF
cdr3_nt: TGTGCCAGCAACCGGGACCCGGGACGGACCTACGAGCAGTACTTC

v_call: TRBV6-1
d_call: TRBD2
clone_size: -
j_call: TRBJ2-3
cdr3_aa: CASSPLAGGPSDTQYF
cdr3_nt: TGTGCCAGCAGCCCCCTAGCGGGAGGGCCATCAGATACGCAGTATTTT

v_call: TRBV7-3
d_call: -
clone_size: many
j_call: TRBJ2-2
cdr3_aa: CASSPLGLTGLNTGELFF
cdr3_nt: TGTGCCAGCAGCCCCCTTGGGCTTACAGGGCTGAACACCGGGGAGCTGTTTTTT

v_call: TRBV28
d_call: -
clone_size: many
j_call: TRBJ2-7
cdr3_aa: CASSLPGPTYEQYF
cdr3_nt: TGTGCCAGCAGTCTACCGGGACCTACCTACGAGCAGTACTTC

v_call: TRBV10-3
d_call: -
clone_size: many
j_call: TRBJ1-1
cdr3_aa: CAISANQNTEAFF
cdr3_nt: TGTGCCATCAGTGCCAACCAGAACACTGAAGCTTTCTTT

v_call: TRBV7-2
d_call: TRBD2
clone_size: many
j_call: TRBJ2-7
cdr3_aa: CASTGTSGEQYF
cdr3_nt: TGTGCCAGCACCGGGACTAGTGGAGAGCAGTACTTC

v_call: TRBV6-4
d_call: -
clone_size: many
j_call: TRBJ1-1
cdr3_aa: CASRRDMNTEAFF
cdr3_nt: TGTGCCAGCAGAAGAGACATGAACACTGAAGCTTTCTTT